Each of the 32 T cell receptor beta chains below was sequenced from the same sample in a study of cytomegalovirus exposure and HLA in healthy donors. Amplification used 60 Vbeta primers and 13 Jbeta primers. Generated by immunoSEQ multiplex PCR, the TCRdb table keeps only in-frame clones and is missing some. The sample lists about 200,000 clones, 83% seen once, with about 1.7% in the top ten. Sequencing was done on a sample of PBMCs. The receptors stem from a middle-aged man in good health and CMV-seropositive.

This chain links TRBV15 with TRBJ2-5; D ambiguous. The CDR3 runs 13 residues. Germline CDR1 is LNHNV and CDR2 is YYDKDF (reference sequence). Trimming shortened V by 5 bases and J by 4 bases, and 11 bases separated the two germline ends. In DNA form, the CDR3 reads TGTGCCACCAGCGGTGGCCCACGAGAGACCCAGTACTTC. Amino acid sequence: CATSGGPRETQYF.

The rearrangement links TRBV6-1 to TRBJ2-1; D is ambiguous. Trimming removed 1 base from V and 4 bases from J, with 5 bases in between. CDR3 length: 13 amino acids. The V gene's germline CDR1 is MNHNS and CDR2 SASEGT. Here the CDR3 reads CASSEDGYNEQFF. CDR3 sequence (DNA): TGTGCCAGCAGTGAAGACGGGTACAATGAGCAGTTCTTC.

The genes are TRBV6-1 and TRBJ2-5, with D maybe TRBD1 (6 bases). Germline CDR1 and CDR2: MNHNS and SASEGT. V was clipped by 1 base and J by 4 bases, with 16 bases between them. The length of the CDR3 is 16 residues. Written as DNA, the CDR3 is TGTGCCAGCAGTGAAGTGGTGGGCAGGGGATTAGAGACCCAGTACTTC. This codes for CASSEVVGRGLETQYF.

The gene calls are TRBV29-1 and TRBJ2-5; TRBD1 agrees at 7 bases. This CDR3 is built from 11 residues. Germline V gene lookup returns CDR1 SQVTM and CDR2 ANQGSEA. V gave up 6 bases and J gave up 5 bases; unmatched junction bases: 3. This CDR3 reads CSVGQVETQYF. CDR3 sequence (DNA): TGCAGCGTCGGACAGGTTGAGACCCAGTACTTC. The full variable domain, completed using reference TRBV29-1 and TRBJ2-5, is SAVISQKPSRDICQRGTSLTIQCQVDSQVTMMFWYRQQPGQSLTLIATANQGSEATYESGFVIDKFPISRPNLTFSTLTVSNMSPEDSSIYLCSVGQVETQYFGPGTRLLVL.

V gene TRBV13 combines with J gene TRBJ1-3; D is undetermined. Germline CDR1 reads PRHDT; CDR2 reads FYEKMQ (reference sequence). The V end was cut by 2 bases, the J end by 0 bases, with 2 bases between. The CDR3 consists of 13 residues. The chain's CDR3 is CASSLRSGNTIYF. The CDR3 DNA reads TGTGCCAGCAGCTTACGCTCTGGAAACACCATATATTTT.

The rearrangement links TRBV30 to TRBJ2-3, with D perhaps TRBD1 (5 bases). Germline assignment: CDR1 GTSNPN and CDR2 SVGIG (reference sequence). This CDR3 is 15 amino acids long. V lost 0 bases and J lost 0, with 10 bases in between. The CDR3: CAWSVKGSSTDTQYF. CDR3 nucleotides: TGTGCCTGGAGTGTAAAGGGGTCTAGCACAGATACGCAGTATTTT.

This clone was seen only a few times. The rearrangement joins TRBV19 to TRBJ2-4; 8 bases agree with TRBD1. The CDR3 has 13 amino acids. V shed 5 bases and J 10 bases; nucleotides not matched to a gene: 7. CDR1 is LNHDA and CDR2 is SQIVND in the germline V gene (reference sequence). As DNA, the CDR3 is TGTGCCAGTAGTGGGTGGACAGGGACTATTCAGTACTTC. Amino acids: CASSGWTGTIQYF.

The chain is built from TRBV30 and TRBJ2-3; 15 bases fit TRBD2. Germline V gives CDR1 GTSNPN, CDR2 SVGIG (reference sequence). Trimming at V came to 3 bases and at J to 3 bases, leaving 4 bases not matched to a gene. The CDR3 extends over 16 amino acids. DNA of the CDR3: TGTGCCTGGAGGGGGGGGACTAGCGGGAGGACAGATACGCAGTATTTT. Protein product: CAWRGGTSGRTDTQYF.

The V gene is TRBV30, the J gene TRBJ2-7; perhaps TRBD2 as D (6 bases). Trimming took off 8 bases at V and 6 bases at J, with 20 bases between the two ends. Germline V CDR1 and CDR2: GTSNPN, SVGIG (reference sequence). There are 13 residues in the CDR3. CDR3: CALAQSMGGEQYF. Written as DNA, the CDR3 is TGTGCCCTGGCACAGTCTATGGGAGGCGAGCAGTACTTC.

CDR3: CASSPWGGDGYTF. The CDR3 DNA reads TGTGCCAGCAGCCCTTGGGGGGGCGACGGCTACACCTTC. This sequence joins TRBV9 and TRBJ1-2, with a tentative D call TRBD1 (6 bases). Deletions cut 4 bases from V and 8 bases from J, with 15 bases between. In germline, CDR1 is SGDLS, CDR2 YYNGEE. CDR3 length: 13 residues.

The chain employs TRBV28 and TRBJ2-1; tentatively, D is TRBD1 (6 bases). The CDR3 runs to 14 residues. The V and J ends lost 8 bases and 4 bases respectively, with 15 bases between them. CDR1 and CDR2 from the germline V gene are MDHEN and SYDVKM. The DNA for the CDR3 is TGTGCCAGCGGGGACACGACCAGTTACAATGAGCAGTTCTTC. The encoded protein is CASGDTTSYNEQFF. Together with reference TRBV28 and TRBJ2-1, the CDR3 gives the full variable domain: DVKVTQSSRYLVKRTGEKVFLECVQDMDHENMFWYRQDPGLGLRLIYFSYDVKMKEKGDIPEGYSVSREKKERFSLILESASTNQTSMYLCASGDTTSYNEQFFGPGTRLTVL.

The chain links TRBV5-6 to TRBJ2-5; 8 nucleotides match TRBD2. CDR3 size: 14 residues. Germline V CDR1 and CDR2: SGHDT, YYEEEE. Germline trimming cut 4 bases from V and 7 bases from J; bases unmatched to any gene: 9. The CDR3 reads CASSEASGSSTQYF. The CDR3 region has the DNA TGTGCCAGCAGCGAAGCCAGCGGGAGCTCGACCCAGTACTTC.

The chain has TRBV7-8 and TRBJ2-7; 10 nucleotides line up with TRBD1. The V segment lost 3 bases and the J segment 4 bases; nucleotides outside the gene matches: 6. The germline V gene encodes CDR1 SGHVS and CDR2 FQNEAQ. The CDR3 extends over 15 amino acids. This CDR3 reads CASSFLLGQGYEQYF. The CDR3, as DNA: TGTGCCAGCAGCTTTCTCCTGGGACAGGGGTACGAGCAGTACTTC.

The chain carries TRBV7-9 and TRBJ2-7; 7 bases are shared with TRBD1. Unmatched junction bases numbered 2, after V lost 1 base and J lost 2 bases. This CDR3 is 14 amino acids long. Germline V gene lookup returns CDR1 SEHNR and CDR2 FQNEAQ (reference sequence). In nucleotides, the CDR3 is TGTGCCAGCAGCTTAGGACAGGGAGCCTACGAGCAGTACTTC. It codes for CASSLGQGAYEQYF.

V is TRBV28 and J is TRBJ1-1; D uncertain. This CDR3 contains 15 residues. Germline V lookup: CDR1 MDHEN, CDR2 SYDVKM. Trimming took off 2 bases at V and 3 bases at J, with 13 bases between the two ends. CDR3 sequence reads: CASSLGGPGDTEAFF. The CDR3 DNA is TGTGCCAGCAGTTTAGGAGGGCCTGGGGACACTGAAGCTTTCTTT.

V gene TRBV5-6 combines with J gene TRBJ1-2; TRBD1 aligns across 7 bases. This CDR3 is 17 amino acids long. V was pared by 2 bases and J by 0 bases, with 10 bases of the junction left unmatched. Germline V gene lookup returns CDR1 SGHDT and CDR2 YYEEEE. As DNA, the CDR3 is TGTGCCAGCAGCTTTTCTGGGCAGGGGGTGGCTAACTATGGCTACACCTTC. Amino acid sequence: CASSFSGQGVANYGYTF.

The J gene is TRBJ2-1, the V gene TRBV6-4, with TRBD2 identical over 13 bases. V lost 5 bases to trimming and J lost 0 bases; unmatched junction nucleotides: 13. The CDR3 is 20 amino acids. Looked up from germline, CDR1 is MRHNA and CDR2 is SNTAGT. The CDR3 region has the DNA TGTGCCAGCAGTTTCTCCGGGACTAGCGGGGTAGGGAGCTCCTACAATGAGCAGTTCTTC. This codes for CASSFSGTSGVGSSYNEQFF.

This clone was recorded once. The chain combines TRBV5-5 with TRBJ2-3; the D gene is possibly TRBD2 (5 bases). The CDR3 is 15 residues long. V was pared by 0 bases and J by 6 bases, with 14 bases between. Germline assignment: CDR1 SGHKS and CDR2 YYEKEE (reference sequence). CDR3 residues: CASSLDFGGGDTQYF. For the CDR3, the DNA is TGTGCCAGCAGCTTGGATTTTGGCGGCGGGGATACGCAGTATTTT.

The table lists this clone with a count of one. The chain employs TRBV29-1 and TRBJ2-7; 10 bases are a match to TRBD1. The J segment lost 0 bases and the V segment lost 3 bases, leaving 14 bases of the junction unmatched. The germline gives CDR1 SQVTM, CDR2 ANQGSEA. The CDR3 has 18 amino acids. The CDR3 is CSVEGSGTGAKSSYEQYF. In DNA, the CDR3 is TGCAGCGTTGAGGGCTCCGGGACAGGGGCAAAAAGCTCCTACGAGCAGTACTTC.

The chain combines TRBV10-3 with TRBJ1-3, with TRBD1 matching over 8 bases. Germline assignment: CDR1 ENHRY and CDR2 SYGVKD. After removal of 6 bases from V and 8 bases from J, the junction contained 3 bases not matched to a gene. This CDR3 is 12 amino acids long. This CDR3 reads CAISQGADTIYF. The CDR3 DNA reads as TGTGCCATCAGCCAGGGGGCAGACACCATATATTTT.

The CDR3, as DNA: TGTGCCAGTAGTATGGGACTAGCGGGAGCTGATACGCAGTATTTT. Residues: CASSMGLAGADTQYF. V usage is TRBV19 and J usage is TRBJ2-3; 14 bases align to TRBD2. The V segment lost 3 bases and the J segment 6 bases; nucleotides outside the gene matches: 2. Germline CDR1 and CDR2: LNHDA and SQIVND (reference sequence). The CDR3 loop spans 15 amino acids.

The count of this clone is one. The chain uses TRBV9 and TRBJ2-7, with 11 bases matching TRBD2. Germline CDR1 reads SGDLS; CDR2 reads YYNGEE. There are 15 residues in the CDR3. With 2 bases clipped from V and 4 bases from J, the junction kept 5 bases outside the gene matches. CDR3 region: CASSVSGTSGYEQYF. CDR3 sequence (DNA): TGTGCCAGCAGCGTCTCCGGGACTAGCGGTTACGAGCAGTACTTC.

This clone was seen once. The chain is built from TRBV30 and TRBJ2-1; maybe TRBD2 (6 bases). Germline CDR1 GTSNPN, CDR2 SVGIG (reference sequence). The V end lost 5 bases, the J end lost 0 bases, and 17 bases lay between the germline ends. This CDR3 contains 16 residues. CDR3 sequence (DNA): TGTGCCTGGCAAGGTGGGACTTCTAGCTCCTACAATGAGCAGTTCTTC. This translates into CAWQGGTSSSYNEQFF.

The V and J genes are TRBV5-3 and TRBJ1-5; TRBD1 matches 7 bases. TRBV5-3 is filed as an ORF, its function uncertain. J gave up 0 bases and V 2 bases, and 20 bases lay outside the gene matches. The CDR3 has 21 amino acids. CDR3 protein: CARSFFVRRDRATYSNQPQHF. DNA of the CDR3: TGTGCCAGAAGCTTTTTTGTTAGGCGAGACAGGGCCACATATAGCAATCAGCCCCAGCATTTT.

The genes are TRBV5-1 and TRBJ2-6, with 7 positions matching TRBD1. CDR1 and CDR2 from the germline V gene are SGHRS and YFSETQ. J was trimmed by 2 bases and V by 5 bases; bases with no gene match: 1. CDR3 length: 14 residues. CDR3 residues: CASRQGTGANVLTF. As DNA, the CDR3 is TGCGCCAGCAGACAGGGGACTGGGGCCAACGTCCTGACTTTC.

As for this clone: At one end the junction does not follow the germline gene, possibly because of a read error. The chain links TRBV12-5 to TRBJ1-2; D call uncertain. Germline lookup yields CDR1 LGHNT and CDR2 FRNRAP. The CDR3 has 12 amino acids. CDR3 bases: TGTGCTAGTGGTTTGGCCGGAGGCCAGAGGTTCTTC. Protein sequence: CASGLAGGQRFF.

This clone turned up a few times. This rearrangement joins TRBV9 to TRBJ2-1; D might be TRBD2 (6 bases). Looked up from germline, CDR1 is SGDLS and CDR2 is YYNGEE. This CDR3 spans 15 amino acids. V was clipped by 0 bases and J by 3 bases, with 10 bases between them. Written as DNA, the CDR3 is TGTGCCAGCAGCGTAGCTAGCGATTACTACAATGAGCAGTTCTTC. Its translation is CASSVASDYYNEQFF. Using reference TRBV9 and TRBJ2-1 for the parts outside the CDR3, the full variable domain is DSGVTQTPKHLITATGQRVTLRCSPRSGDLSVYWYQQSLDQGLQFLIQYYNGEERAKGNILERFSAQQFPDLHSELNLSSLELGDSALYFCASSVASDYYNEQFFGPGTRLTVL.

This clone was detected only once. The sample has other DNA sequences that encode this CDR3 too. V is TRBV7-9 and J is TRBJ2-2; no clear D gene. CDR3 length: 14 amino acids. Trimming took off 1 base at V and 0 bases at J, with 3 bases between the two ends. Germline assignment: CDR1 SEHNR and CDR2 FQNEAQ (reference sequence). CDR3 DNA: TGTGCCAGCAGCTTAGGCGCGAACACCGGGGAGCTGTTTTTT. It translates to CASSLGANTGELFF.

The chain carries TRBV6-5 and TRBJ1-4; D gene unclear. This CDR3 comprises 12 residues. Germline V gene lookup returns CDR1 MNHEY and CDR2 SVGAGI. V lost 7 bases and J 4 bases, leaving 7 bases between the germline ends. CDR3 protein: CASKDINEKLFF. CDR3 coding DNA: TGTGCCAGCAAAGACATTAATGAAAAACTGTTTTTT.

The rearrangement links TRBV5-1 to TRBJ1-1; 9 bases are shared with TRBD1. The germline V gene encodes CDR1 SGHRS and CDR2 YFSETQ. After removal of 4 bases from V and 1 base from J, the junction contained 8 bases not matched to a gene. The CDR3 contains 16 residues. The CDR3 spells CASSTGPGQGNTEAFF. CDR3 nucleotides: TGCGCCAGCAGCACTGGACCGGGACAGGGGAACACTGAAGCTTTCTTT.

This clone has only a few counts. The chain links TRBV7-6 to TRBJ1-1; D is unresolved. V lost 5 bases to trimming and J lost 1 base, with 8 bases between them. Germline lookup yields CDR1 SGHVS and CDR2 FNYEAQ. This CDR3 has 13 amino acids. The CDR3 nucleotides are TGTGCCAGCAGCCGGGATAGGAACACTGAAGCTTTCTTT. Amino acid sequence: CASSRDRNTEAFF.

V and J are TRBV21-1 and TRBJ1-1. TRBV21-1 is assigned pseudogene status. The CDR3 is 12 amino acids. The CDR3: CASSKVLSEAFF. The CDR3, as DNA: TGTGCCAGCAGCAAAGTTCTTTCTGAAGCTTTCTTT.